This T cell receptor (beta chain) was sequenced in a study of CD8+ T cells in alopecia areata. Study-wide background: Treatment with tofacitinib (6 to 18 months) was followed by 6 months off drug.

This clone was observed once. Its antigen is unidentified. This CDR3 spans 14 amino acids. Deletions cut 5 bases from V and 1 base from J, with 11 bases between. CDR1 and CDR2 (germline): MGHDK, SYGVNS. General observations from the study: Scalp samples also yield sequences of resident alphabeta T cells from normal skin. Normal scalp had lower clonality than lesional scalp, with alopecia totalis/universalis lesions showing this most strongly.

RNA extraction was followed by reverse transcription into cDNA, which acted as the sequencing template. TCRdb's copy holds only in-frame clones and misses some; the assay was immunoSEQ multiplex PCR. In the table there are about 69,000 clones, under 75% of which are singletons. The input for sequencing was CD8+ T cells sorted from blood, taken at week 0. The TCR comes from a human donor with alopecia areata. The chain is built from TRBV25-1 and TRBJ1-2, with a weak D call TRBD1 (6 bases). CDR3 in amino acids: CASSQGGINYGYTF. DNA for the CDR3: TGTGCCAGCAGTCAAGGGGGGATTAACTATGGCTACACCTTC.